Listed below are T cell receptor beta chains from one sample, sequenced in a study of blood T cell repertoires in COVID-19. Repertoires were generated with immunoSEQ multiplex PCR, while TCRdb's copy carries only in-frame clones and drops some. The sample carries about 360,000 clones, over 65% recorded once. Material: peripheral blood. These receptors originate from a human donor with acute or convalescent COVID-19. The donor label of this sample is uncertain. Both conserved end residues are part of each CDR3. The order of the fields is D gene, clone size, V gene, J gene, CDR3 protein, CDR3 DNA. A D gene is named only where the DNA matches it firmly. Clone size, where shown, is once, few, many, or a class for clones that have expanded.

TRBD1	few	TRBV2	TRBJ2-7	CASSESRDRVYEQYF	TGTGCCAGCAGTGAATCCCGGGACAGGGTATACGAGCAGTACTTC
.	.	TRBV30	TRBJ2-4	CAWRRGGPKNIQYF	TGTGCCTGGAGACGCGGGGGCCCCAAAAACATTCAGTACTTC
.	.	TRBV12-5	TRBJ2-5	CASGSSGSIQETQYF	TGTGCTAGTGGTTCCAGCGGTTCTATACAAGAGACCCAGTACTTC
.	.	TRBV19	TRBJ1-1	CASSAPTGSPEAFF	TGTGCCAGTAGTGCACCTACAGGGTCTCCTGAAGCTTTCTTT
TRBD2	.	TRBV4-1	TRBJ2-7	CASSQVGGGGYEQYF	TGCGCCAGCAGCCAAGTCGGCGGGGGGGGGTACGAGCAGTACTTC
.	.	TRBV18	TRBJ1-4	CASSPSLVLDEKLFF	TGTGCCAGCTCACCAAGTTTAGTCTTGGATGAAAAACTGTTTTTT
.	.	TRBV10-3	TRBJ1-1	CAISEGQGNTEAFF	TGTGCCATCAGTGAAGGGCAGGGGAACACTGAAGCTTTCTTT
TRBD1	once	TRBV27	TRBJ2-2	CASSLSRGPYTGELFF	TGTGCCAGCAGTTTATCCAGGGGGCCCTACACCGGGGAGCTGTTTTTT
TRBD1	.	TRBV19	TRBJ2-1	CASSPRDSSSYNEQFF	TGTGCCAGTAGTCCCCGGGACAGTAGCTCCTACAATGAGCAGTTCTTC
TRBD1	.	TRBV7-9	TRBJ1-5	CASTSDRDPNQPQHF	TGTGCCAGCACATCGGACAGGGATCCCAATCAGCCCCAGCATTTT
TRBD1	.	TRBV5-5	TRBJ2-7	CASSSRTGYDEQYF	TGTGCCAGCAGCTCAAGGACAGGGTACGACGAGCAGTACTTC
TRBD2	once	TRBV12-5	TRBJ2-5	CASGGLAHETQYF	TGTGCTAGTGGAGGACTAGCCCACGAGACCCAGTACTTC
.	.	TRBV15	TRBJ2-1	CATSRDIGQGLNEQFF	TGTGCCACCAGCAGAGATATCGGACAGGGACTAAATGAGCAGTTCTTC
.	.	TRBV18	TRBJ1-1	CASLPDRTTEAFF	TGTGCCAGCTTGCCAGACAGGACCACTGAAGCTTTCTTT
TRBD2	.	TRBV18	TRBJ2-1	CASSPPASGGNEQFF	TGTGCCAGCTCACCACCCGCTAGCGGGGGCAATGAGCAGTTCTTC
.	.	TRBV6-5	TRBJ1-2	CASSLQGNYGYTF	TGTGCCAGCAGCCTACAGGGTAACTATGGCTACACCTTC
TRBD1	.	TRBV19	TRBJ1-1	CASRRGQGATEAFF	TGTGCCAGTCGCCGCGGACAGGGCGCCACTGAAGCTTTCTTT
.	.	TRBV6-5	TRBJ2-7	CASYEVTSYEQYF	TGTGCCAGCTATGAGGTTACAAGCTACGAGCAGTACTTC
TRBD2	once	TRBV6-6	TRBJ2-7	CASRQAGAASYEQYF	TGTGCCAGCAGGCAAGCGGGGGCCGCCTCCTACGAGCAGTACTTC